The next 22 T cell receptor beta chains were all read from a single sample in a study of OX40 agonist ivuxolimab in advanced cancers. Assay: immunoSEQ multiplex PCR; the TCRdb copy retains only in-frame clones and omits some. The sample comprises tens of thousands of clones, approximately 78% of which are singletons, and about 7.3% rests with the top ten. Material: CD4+ or CD8+ T cells sorted from blood, obtained in a trial of the OX40 agonist ivuxolimab. Source of these receptors: an adult with an advanced solid tumor such as melanoma, head and neck, liver or kidney cancer.

In this sample, this clone turned up once. A read error may account for a junction end that differs from germline. The chain carries TRBV5-4 and TRBJ2-7, with 8 bases matching TRBD1. The CDR3 length is 13 residues. Germline V CDR1 and CDR2: SGHNT, YYREEE (reference sequence). CDR3 bases: TGCGCCAGCAGCCACGGACAGGGCCGCGAGCAGTACTTC. This codes for CASSHGQGREQYF.

The chain combines TRBV7-2 with TRBJ1-6, with 7 bases aligning to TRBD1. The CDR3 loop spans 15 amino acids. The V gene end was trimmed by 0 bases and the J gene end by 11 bases; junction bases not matched to a gene: 7. From germline, CDR1 is SGHTA and CDR2 FQGNSA. The CDR3 DNA follows: TGTGCCAGCAGCTTAGCGCAGGGGGGACAGACACCCCTCCACTTT. Amino acids: CASSLAQGGQTPLHF.

The chain uses TRBV5-1 and TRBJ2-3; 14 bases are a match to TRBD2. The trim removed 4 bases at V and 4 bases at J, leaving 2 bases unmatched. The CDR3 loop spans 15 amino acids. The germline gives CDR1 SGHRS, CDR2 YFSETQ. CDR3 DNA sequence: TGCGCCAGCAGCATGGGACTAGCGGGAGCAGATACGCAGTATTTT. Amino acids: CASSMGLAGADTQYF.

This sequence joins TRBV30 and TRBJ1-1; no clear D. The CDR3 covers 15 residues. Germline V lookup: CDR1 GTSNPN, CDR2 SVGIG (reference sequence). V was trimmed by 0 bases and J by 1 base, leaving 12 bases between them. For the CDR3, the DNA is TGTGCCTGGAGTGTACATCCGGGCCGGAACACTGAAGCTTTCTTT. Protein product: CAWSVHPGRNTEAFF.

This clone was detected only a few times. The rearrangement joins TRBV5-1 to TRBJ2-7; D gene unclear. The CDR3 is made up of 13 amino acids. V lost 5 bases and J 2 bases, leaving 11 bases between the germline ends. CDR1 SGHRS and CDR2 YFSETQ come from the germline V gene. In nucleotides, the CDR3 is TGCGCCAGCAGAAATCAATCTACCTACGAGCAGTACTTC. It is translated as CASRNQSTYEQYF.

CDR3 sequence (DNA): TGTGCCAGCAGCTCCCGACGGAACACTGAAGCTTTCTTT. It codes for CASSSRRNTEAFF. The chain combines TRBV11-3 with TRBJ1-1; D not resolved. Germline values: CDR1 SGHNT, CDR2 YENEEA. This CDR3 has 13 amino acids. V lost 4 bases and J lost 1, with 7 bases in between.

The rearrangement uses TRBV6-1 and TRBJ1-6; TRBD1 matches at 10 bases. The CDR3 extends over 16 amino acids. The V and J ends lost 0 bases and 8 bases, in that order; junction bases with no gene match: 4. CDR1 and CDR2 (germline): MNHNS, SASEGT. Here the CDR3 DNA reads TGTGCCAGCAGTGAAGCCTGGACAGGGGGGGATTCACCCCTCCACTTT. It codes for CASSEAWTGGDSPLHF.

Concerning this clone itself: This sample includes further DNA sequences coding for the same CDR3. V gene TRBV6-1 combines with J gene TRBJ2-5; D remains ambiguous. V dropped 9 bases and J dropped 2 bases, with 16 bases sitting between them. Germline assignment: CDR1 MNHNS and CDR2 SASEGT. CDR3 length equals 14 residues. CDR3 amino acids: CASRRSEIQETQYF. Written as DNA, the CDR3 is TGTGCCAGTAGACGTTCAGAGATTCAAGAGACCCAGTACTTC.

In this sample, this clone turned up once. The genes are TRBV5-1 and TRBJ1-1; no reliable D call. CDR3 length: 14 residues. CDR1 is SGHRS and CDR2 is YFSETQ in the germline V gene. V was pared by 4 bases and J by 6 bases, with 16 bases between. CDR3 sequence reads: CASSLKWQGSEAFF. CDR3 in DNA: TGCGCCAGCAGCCTGAAATGGCAAGGGTCTGAAGCTTTCTTT. Filled out from reference TRBV5-1 and TRBJ1-1, the complete variable domain reads KAGVTQTPRYLIKTRGQQVTLSCSPISGHRSVSWYQQTPGQGLQFLFEYFSETQRNKGNFPGRFSGRQFSNSRSEMNVSTLELGDSALYLCASSLKWQGSEAFFGQGTRLTVV.

DNA for the CDR3: TGCGCCAGCAGCCAGGGACTAGCGGGAGTTCAGTCCTACGAGCAGTACTTC. Translation: CASSQGLAGVQSYEQYF. This rearrangement joins TRBV4-3 to TRBJ2-7; 14 positions agree with TRBD2. J was trimmed by 1 base and V by 3 bases; bases with no gene match: 5. The CDR3 length is 17 residues. The V gene's germline CDR1 is LGHNA and CDR2 YSLEER.

The chain combines TRBV9 with TRBJ1-4, with unresolved D. CDR3 length equals 13 residues. Germline V lookup: CDR1 SGDLS, CDR2 YYNGEE. V gave up 4 bases and J gave up 0 bases, with 4 bases separating them. CDR3 residues: CASSLSTNEKLFF. In nucleotides, the CDR3 is TGTGCCAGCAGCTTATCAACTAATGAAAAACTGTTTTTT.

The J gene is TRBJ2-3, the V gene TRBV7-2; 7 bases align to TRBD2. Germline CDR1 is SGHTA and CDR2 is FQGNSA. V lost 1 base and J lost 2; bases outside the gene matches: 6. The CDR3 is 16 residues long. CDR3: CASSLGPGGATDTQYF. In nucleotides, the CDR3 is TGTGCCAGCAGCTTAGGGCCGGGAGGCGCCACAGATACGCAGTATTTT.

This chain connects TRBV5-1 to TRBJ2-7; D is tentatively TRBD1 or TRBD2 (5 bases each). The CDR3 runs to 15 residues. CDR1 and CDR2 (germline): SGHRS, YFSETQ. Trimming took off 0 bases at V and 2 bases at J, with 12 bases between the two ends. Here the CDR3 reads CASSLDWGSAYEQYF. The CDR3 nucleotides are TGCGCCAGCAGCTTGGATTGGGGGTCGGCCTACGAGCAGTACTTC.

This clone has only one observation. The CDR3 region has the DNA TGTGCCTGGAGTGAGGGTAATGAGCAGTTCTTC. Residues: CAWSEGNEQFF. The rearrangement uses TRBV30 and TRBJ2-1; the D is unclear. There are 11 residues in the CDR3. With 1 base removed from V and 7 bases from J, the gap between germline ends came to 5 bases. Germline V gene sequence: CDR1 GTSNPN, CDR2 SVGIG (reference sequence). Complete variable domain (other parts from reference TRBV30 and TRBJ2-1): SQTIHQWPATLVQPVGSPLSLECTVEGTSNPNLYWYRQAAGRGLQLLFYSVGIGQISSEVPQNLSASRPQDRQFILSSKKLLLSDSGFYLCAWSEGNEQFFGPGTRLTVL.

This sequence joins TRBV4-3 and TRBJ2-1; 10 nucleotides line up with TRBD2. Trimming took 0 bases from V and 7 from J; bases not matched to a gene: 12. CDR1 and CDR2 (germline): LGHNA, YSLEER. The CDR3 length is 18 residues. The DNA for the CDR3 is TGCGCCAGCAGCCAAGATGGCCTAGCGGGAGCCCTGGGAAATGAGCAGTTCTTC. Residues: CASSQDGLAGALGNEQFF.

The chain is built from TRBV14 and TRBJ1-2; D call uncertain. V was shortened by 1 base and J by 4 bases, with 22 bases between the two germline ends. The CDR3 contains 18 residues. CDR1 is SGHDN, CDR2 FVKESK, per germline. CDR3 nucleotide sequence: TGTGCCAGCAGCCAAGGGAACCAGAAGATATGGTCCCGCTATGGCTACACCTTC. Its protein product is CASSQGNQKIWSRYGYTF.

This clone occurred once. DNA of the CDR3: TGTGCCAGTAGTAGGCTAGCGGGGGGAACCTACGAGCAGTACTTC. This translates into CASSRLAGGTYEQYF. The rearrangement uses TRBV19 and TRBJ2-7; 11 nucleotides agree with TRBD2. V was clipped by 4 bases and J by 2 bases; unmatched bases: 4. The CDR3 consists of 15 residues. Germline-derived CDR1 and CDR2 are LNHDA and SQIVND (reference sequence).

This clone was observed once. The chain combines TRBV18 with TRBJ1-5, with D perhaps TRBD1 (6 bases). CDR1 KGHSH and CDR2 LQKENI come from the germline V gene. The CDR3 has 15 amino acids. V shed 4 bases and J shed 3 bases, with 13 bases lying between them. CDR3 sequence (DNA): TGTGCCAGCTCACTTATGACAGGTCACAATCAGCCCCAGCATTTT. Translating it yields CASSLMTGHNQPQHF.

This clone was counted a single time. The rearrangement links TRBV11-2 to TRBJ2-1; 8 nucleotides align to TRBD2. Germline V gene sequence: CDR1 SGHAT, CDR2 FQNNGV. The CDR3 consists of 16 residues. V shed 1 base and J 8 bases; nucleotides not matched to a gene: 10. In DNA, the CDR3 is TGTGCCAGCAGCTTAGTTGAGCGGGAGACTAAGGATGAGCAGTTCTTC. Translating gives CASSLVERETKDEQFF.

V and J are TRBV11-1 and TRBJ2-5; D ambiguous. The J call is uncertain, as TRBJ2-7 better fits the DNA end. The CDR3 has 12 amino acids. CDR1 and CDR2 (germline): SGHAT, FQDESV (reference sequence). CDR3 in amino acids: CASSLGVYEQYF. The CDR3 DNA sequence: TGTGCCAGCAGCTTAGGTGTATACGAGCAGTACTTC.

The chain employs TRBV19 and TRBJ1-2; D is possibly TRBD1 (5 bases). Trimming took off 5 bases at V and 7 bases at J, with 20 bases between the two ends. The CDR3 is 15 amino acids. Germline assignment: CDR1 LNHDA and CDR2 SQIVND (reference sequence). This chain's CDR3 is CASSPRGTDMFGYTF. The CDR3 DNA reads as TGTGCCAGTAGTCCCCGGGGCACTGATATGTTTGGCTACACCTTC.

The chain recombines TRBV27 with TRBJ2-7; D uncertain. Germline V gene data show CDR1 as MNHEY and CDR2 as SMNVEV (reference sequence). Trimming removed 0 bases at V and 5 bases at J, with 11 bases between. This CDR3 has 14 amino acids. CDR3 residues: CASSLSGPADEQYF. In DNA, the CDR3 is TGTGCCAGCAGTTTATCTGGCCCGGCTGACGAGCAGTACTTC.